One TCR beta chain is described in this entry. The target antigen is unknown. TCRdb analysed the reads with MiXCR anew, one entry per CDR3 protein. The repertoire holds about 900,000 distinct CDR3 sequences, approximately 31% seen once, with roughly 13% in the top ten. Germline V CDR1 and CDR2: MGHRA, YSYEKL. CDR3 length: 18 residues. Unmatched junction bases numbered 9, after V lost 0 bases and J lost 4 bases. The data derive from a study of T cell repertoires in cytomegalovirus infection. The clonotype comes from a human donor in good health (CMV status not recorded). Some clones in this sample may be carry-over from other donors' samples. The rearrangement uses TRBV4-1 and TRBJ2-2; 9 nucleotides agree with TRBD1. This specimen consisted of cultured CD8+ T cells from PBMCs, obtained from culture after CMV antigen stimulation. CDR3 DNA: TGCGCCAGCAGCCAAGAATCCCCCGGGACAGGGCTCACCGGGGAGCTGTTTTTT. This codes for CASSQESPGTGLTGELFF.